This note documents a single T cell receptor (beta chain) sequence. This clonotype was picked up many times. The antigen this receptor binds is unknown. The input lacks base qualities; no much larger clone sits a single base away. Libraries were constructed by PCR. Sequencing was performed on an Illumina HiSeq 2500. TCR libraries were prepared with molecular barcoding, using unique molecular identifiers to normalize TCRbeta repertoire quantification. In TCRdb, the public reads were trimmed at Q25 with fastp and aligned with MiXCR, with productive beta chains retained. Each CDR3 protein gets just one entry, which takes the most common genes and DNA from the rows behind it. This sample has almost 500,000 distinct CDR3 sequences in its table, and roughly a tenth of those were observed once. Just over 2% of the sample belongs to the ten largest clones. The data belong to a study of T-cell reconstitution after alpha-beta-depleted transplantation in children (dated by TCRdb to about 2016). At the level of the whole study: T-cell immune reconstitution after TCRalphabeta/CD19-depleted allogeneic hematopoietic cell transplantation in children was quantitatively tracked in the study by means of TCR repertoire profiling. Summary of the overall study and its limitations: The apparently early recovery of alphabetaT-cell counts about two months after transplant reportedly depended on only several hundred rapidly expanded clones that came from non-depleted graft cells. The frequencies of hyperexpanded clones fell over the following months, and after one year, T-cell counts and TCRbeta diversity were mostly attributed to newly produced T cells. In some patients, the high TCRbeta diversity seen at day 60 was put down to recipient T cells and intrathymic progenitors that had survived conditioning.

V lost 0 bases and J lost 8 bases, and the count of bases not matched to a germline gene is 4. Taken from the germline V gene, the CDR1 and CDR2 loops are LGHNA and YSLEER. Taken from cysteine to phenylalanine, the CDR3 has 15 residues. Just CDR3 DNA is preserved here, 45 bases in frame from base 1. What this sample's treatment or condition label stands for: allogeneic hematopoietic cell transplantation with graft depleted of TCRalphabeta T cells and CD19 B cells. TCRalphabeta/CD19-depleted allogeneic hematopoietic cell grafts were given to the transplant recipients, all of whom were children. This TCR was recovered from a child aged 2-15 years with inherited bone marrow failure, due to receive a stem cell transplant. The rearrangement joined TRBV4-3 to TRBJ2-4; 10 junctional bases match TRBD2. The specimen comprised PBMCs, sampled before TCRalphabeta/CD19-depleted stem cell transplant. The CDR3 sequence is CASSQEPSGRYIQYF. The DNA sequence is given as TGCGCCAGCAGCCAAGAGCCTAGCGGGAGATACATTCAGTACTTC.